The sample holds one count of the clone carrying this T cell receptor (beta chain). Its antigen is currently unknown. The source of the sample is a study of shared clonotypes between healthy human individuals. Notes on the study in general: Only blood samples were collected, and tissue repertoires likely differ.

Sequenced by immunoSEQ multiplex PCR; TCRdb stores in-frame clones only, minus some. Among some 500,000 clones, about 95% were seen once, and the ten largest hold under 0.06%. The sample taken for sequencing was naive CD4+ T cells sorted from blood. Described subset: CD45RA+ positively selected. This receptor was identified in a woman under 40 in good health.

The CDR3 bases are TGTGCCAGCAGCTCCAGGTATATCGGCTACACCTTC. This translates into CASSSRYIGYTF. The chain is built from TRBV7-2 and TRBJ1-2, with D unclear. V shed 4 bases and J shed 8 bases, with 11 bases lying between them. CDR1 and CDR2 from the germline V gene are SGHTA and FQGNSA. The CDR3 runs to 12 residues.